The next 30 T cell receptor beta chains were all read from a single sample in a study of cytomegalovirus exposure and HLA in healthy donors. The PCR ran on 60 Vbeta and 13 Jbeta primers. This table comes from immunoSEQ multiplex PCR, and its TCRdb copy is limited to in-frame clones, with some not included. The data contain roughly 140,000 clones, more than 75% of them singletons. The sequenced material came from PBMCs. The origin of the receptors is a human donor in good health.

The table lists this clone with a few counts. The genes are TRBV7-8 and TRBJ2-1; 8 bases align to TRBD1. This CDR3 contains 13 residues. Trimming at V came to 5 bases and at J to 9 bases, leaving 6 bases not matched to a gene. Germline lookup yields CDR1 SGHVS and CDR2 FQNEAQ. The CDR3 region is CASSRNRGIEQFF. The CDR3 DNA follows: TGTGCCAGCAGCCGTAACAGGGGGATTGAGCAGTTCTTC.

The chain employs TRBV7-3 and TRBJ2-1; 8 bases align to TRBD2. Germline loops: CDR1 SGHTA, CDR2 FQGTGA. The trim removed 5 bases at V and 0 bases at J, leaving 3 bases unmatched. The CDR3 has 15 residues. The CDR3 DNA sequence: TGTGCCAGCAGCCAGAGCGGGAGCTCCTACAATGAGCAGTTCTTC. Encoded protein: CASSQSGSSYNEQFF.

The chain recombines TRBV19 with TRBJ1-1; D not certain. Germline V gene sequence: CDR1 LNHDA, CDR2 SQIVND (reference sequence). The CDR3 runs 12 residues. The CDR3 protein is CASGIWNTEAFF. In DNA form, the CDR3 reads TGTGCTTCCGGGATTTGGAACACTGAAGCTTTCTTT. The variable domain in full, with the rest retrieved from reference TRBV19 and TRBJ1-1, is DGGITQSPKYLFRKEGQNVTLSCEQNLNHDAMYWYRQDPGQGLRLIYYSQIVNDFQKGDIAEGYSVSREKKESFPLTVTSAQKNPTAFYLCASGIWNTEAFFGQGTRLTVV.

The CDR3 loop reads CASGQGQGEAFF. CDR3 bases: TGTGCCAGCGGACAGGGTCAGGGGGAAGCTTTCTTT. J is TRBJ1-1 and V is TRBV6-1; 8 bases align to TRBD1. CDR3 size: 12 residues. The V segment lost 8 bases and the J segment 8 bases; nucleotides outside the gene matches: 7. Germline CDR1 reads MNHNS; CDR2 reads SASEGT.

The chain employs TRBV10-2 and TRBJ2-7, with a weak D call TRBD1 (6 bases). The length of the CDR3 is 19 residues. Deletions cut 1 base from V and 2 bases from J, with 24 bases between. In germline, CDR1 is WSHSY, CDR2 SAAADI. This CDR3 reads CASSEYPRDVWDKAYEQYF. The CDR3 DNA follows: TGCGCCAGCAGTGAGTACCCCCGCGACGTCTGGGACAAAGCCTACGAGCAGTACTTC.

The chain recombines TRBV19 with TRBJ2-2; D is possibly TRBD1 (6 bases). V lost 2 bases and J 4 bases, leaving 14 bases between the germline ends. From germline, CDR1 is LNHDA and CDR2 SQIVND (reference sequence). The CDR3 contains 16 residues. The CDR3 region is CASSIRVVRGTGELFF. CDR3 in DNA: TGTGCCAGTAGTATACGTGTGGTCAGGGGCACCGGGGAGCTGTTTTTT.

In this sample, this clone turned up once. This chain connects TRBV28 to TRBJ1-1; D may be TRBD1 (5 bases). Trimming pared 4 bases from V and 4 bases from J, leaving 13 bases between. The CDR3 is made up of 14 amino acids. Germline-derived CDR1 and CDR2 are MDHEN and SYDVKM. The CDR3 DNA reads TGTGCCAGCAGTTACCGGCCAGGGCTCACTGAAGCTTTCTTT. It codes for CASSYRPGLTEAFF.

Turning to this clone: The germline gene is not matched at one end of the junction; a read error may be the cause. The chain uses TRBV7-9 and TRBJ1-5, with 10 bases fitting TRBD1. This CDR3 region has 13 residues. The germline V gene encodes CDR1 SEHNR and CDR2 FQNEAQ (reference sequence). The CDR3 region has the DNA TGTGCCAGCATGCTTTGTCCGGGACAGGGGACGTGCTTT. Translating it yields CASMLCPGQGTCF.

The chain carries TRBV7-2 and TRBJ1-4; D is possibly TRBD1 (6 bases). In germline, CDR1 is SGHTA, CDR2 FQGNSA. Trimming removed 3 bases from V and 0 bases from J, with 8 bases in between. CDR3 size: 15 residues. The CDR3, as DNA: TGTGCCAGCAGCTTCCAGGGGACAACTAATGAAAAACTGTTTTTT. This sequence encodes CASSFQGTTNEKLFF.

In this sample, this clone turned up a few times. The V call is TRBV7-2, the J call TRBJ2-3; D ambiguous. Trimming stripped 6 bases from V and 3 bases from J, with 7 bases between. Germline V CDR1 and CDR2: SGHTA, FQGNSA. The CDR3 loop spans 12 amino acids. The chain's CDR3 is CASSPRTDTQYF. CDR3 DNA: TGTGCCAGCAGTCCTAGAACAGATACGCAGTATTTT.

The chain is built from TRBV12-2 and TRBJ1-1. TRBV12-2 is shown as a pseudogene. The CDR3 totals 13 residues. CDR3 sequence (DNA): TGTCTTATGGAGACCTCCATGAACACTGAAGCTTTCTTT. It encodes CLMETSMNTEAFF.

The chain uses TRBV10-1 and TRBJ2-1, with 7 bases that match TRBD1. The CDR3 is 14 amino acids. The V segment lost 0 bases and the J segment 7 bases; nucleotides outside the gene matches: 3. Germline V gene sequence: CDR1 WNHNN, CDR2 SYGVQD (reference sequence). Written as DNA, the CDR3 is TGCGCCAGCAGTGAGTCGAGCAGGGGGAATGAGCAGTTCTTC. Protein product: CASSESSRGNEQFF.

This clone was seen only a few times. The rearrangement uses TRBV7-9 and TRBJ1-1; D uncertain. In germline, CDR1 is SEHNR, CDR2 FQNEAQ (reference sequence). V lost 7 bases, J lost 4 bases, and 4 bases lay in between. The CDR3 length is 10 residues. CDR3 DNA: TGTGCCAGCATTAGCACTGAAGCTTTCTTT. Residues: CASISTEAFF.

This clone was recorded a few times. The chain links TRBV5-1 to TRBJ2-6, with a weak D call TRBD2 (6 bases). V dropped 0 bases and J dropped 1 base, with 8 bases sitting between them. CDR1 is SGHRS, CDR2 YFSETQ, per germline. The CDR3 is made up of 16 amino acids. Written as DNA, the CDR3 is TGCGCCAGCAGCTTGGGAGGAGGGTCTGGGGCCAACGTCCTGACTTTC. Encoded protein: CASSLGGGSGANVLTF.

This sequence joins TRBV5-6 and TRBJ1-1, with a tentative D call TRBD1 (5 bases). Per germline, CDR1 SGHDT and CDR2 YYEEEE. The CDR3 has 13 amino acids. With 0 bases removed from V and 7 bases from J, the gap between germline ends came to 10 bases. The CDR3 region is CASSLAGSGEAFF. The CDR3 DNA follows: TGTGCCAGCAGCTTGGCAGGGTCGGGTGAAGCTTTCTTT.

This clone was detected once. This chain connects TRBV18 to TRBJ2-3; D possibly corresponds to TRBD2 (5 bases). Trimming removed 0 bases from V and 4 bases from J, with 14 bases in between. The CDR3 sequence is 16 residues long. Germline assignment: CDR1 KGHSH and CDR2 LQKENI. The CDR3 bases are TGTGCCAGCTCACCACCGGCGGGTGGGTCAGCAGATACGCAGTATTTT. This gives the protein CASSPPAGGSADTQYF.

This clone was detected only once. This sequence joins TRBV19 and TRBJ1-2; TRBD1 is a possible D gene (5 bases). Trimming took off 5 bases at V and 0 bases at J, with 13 bases between the two ends. Germline CDR1 is LNHDA and CDR2 is SQIVND (reference sequence). The CDR3 is made up of 15 amino acids. The CDR3 here is CASSAVGQANYGYTF. DNA of the CDR3: TGTGCCAGTAGTGCGGTGGGGCAAGCTAACTATGGCTACACCTTC. Full variable domain (outside the CDR3, taken from reference TRBV19 and TRBJ1-2): DGGITQSPKYLFRKEGQNVTLSCEQNLNHDAMYWYRQDPGQGLRLIYYSQIVNDFQKGDIAEGYSVSREKKESFPLTVTSAQKNPTAFYLCASSAVGQANYGYTFGSGTRLTVV.

V gene TRBV27 combines with J gene TRBJ2-3; tentative D call: TRBD2 (7 bases). The CDR3 contains 16 residues. Trimming left V 6 bases short and J 2 bases short, with 18 bases between. CDR1 is MNHEY, CDR2 SMNVEV, per germline (reference sequence). CDR3 sequence: CASSASSGTFTDTQYF. The DNA of the CDR3 is TGTGCCAGCAGCGCTTCGAGCGGGACATTCACAGATACGCAGTATTTT.

The chain joins TRBV7-2 to TRBJ2-7, with a tentative D call TRBD1 (6 bases). Germline values: CDR1 SGHTA, CDR2 FQGNSA. V lost 3 bases and J lost 4, with 22 bases in between. The CDR3 totals 17 residues. The CDR3 here is CASSFDNPGHIFYEQYF. CDR3 coding DNA: TGTGCCAGCAGCTTCGACAACCCGGGACATATTTTTTACGAGCAGTACTTC.

The V and J genes are TRBV15 and TRBJ2-1; 7 bases fit TRBD1. This CDR3 is built from 16 residues. Trimming removed 0 bases from V and 6 bases from J; junction bases left unmatched: 8. The germline V gene encodes CDR1 LNHNV and CDR2 YYDKDF (reference sequence). The CDR3 reads CATSRDGRGLSNEQFF. CDR3 DNA: TGTGCCACCAGCAGAGATGGTAGGGGGCTATCCAATGAGCAGTTCTTC.

The V gene is TRBV9, the J gene TRBJ1-3, with unresolved D. The CDR3 runs to 16 residues. Trimming pared 3 bases from V and 0 bases from J, leaving 13 bases between. Per germline, CDR1 SGDLS and CDR2 YYNGEE. The CDR3 loop is CASSGHSGYSGNTIYF. The CDR3 nucleotides read TGTGCCAGCAGCGGACACTCAGGATACTCTGGAAACACCATATATTTT.

The rearrangement links TRBV10-2 to TRBJ2-5, with TRBD1 matching over 7 bases. J was trimmed by 5 bases and V by 7 bases; bases with no gene match: 7. CDR1 is WSHSY, CDR2 SAAADI, per germline. This CDR3 spans 13 amino acids. CDR3 DNA sequence: TGCGCCAGCAAGGGGGCGCAGAGGGAGACCCAGTACTTC. Its protein is CASKGAQRETQYF.

The table lists this clone with a few counts. This chain links TRBV7-9 with TRBJ1-4; 9 positions agree with TRBD1. V lost 5 bases to trimming and J lost 8 bases; unmatched junction nucleotides: 9. The CDR3 is 15 residues long. The germline gives CDR1 SEHNR, CDR2 FQNEAQ (reference sequence). DNA of the CDR3: TGTGCCAGCAGCGACCGGGACAGGGAGATCGAAAAACTGTTTTTT. Its protein product is CASSDRDREIEKLFF.

The chain uses TRBV18 and TRBJ1-5; maybe TRBD1 (6 bases). Deletions cut 3 bases from V and 7 bases from J, with 7 bases between. Germline CDR1 and CDR2: KGHSH and LQKENI. This CDR3 contains 12 residues. Written as DNA, the CDR3 is TGTGCCAGCTCACCGACAGGACAGCCCCAGCATTTT. Its translation: CASSPTGQPQHF. Together with reference TRBV18 and TRBJ1-5, the CDR3 gives the full variable domain: NAGVMQNPRHLVRRRGQEARLRCSPMKGHSHVYWYRQLPEEGLKFMVYLQKENIIDESGMPKERFSAEFPKEGPSILRIQQVVRGDSAAYFCASSPTGQPQHFGDGTRLSIL.

CDR3 protein: CASTWGQGSRTEAFF. The CDR3 DNA reads as TGTGCCAGTACCTGGGGACAGGGATCGCGGACTGAAGCTTTCTTT. The chain joins TRBV19 to TRBJ1-1, with 9 bases fitting TRBD1. With 7 bases clipped from V and 5 bases from J, the junction kept 11 bases outside the gene matches. Germline values: CDR1 LNHDA, CDR2 SQIVND (reference sequence). CDR3 length equals 15 residues. Filled out from reference TRBV19 and TRBJ1-1, the complete variable domain reads DGGITQSPKYLFRKEGQNVTLSCEQNLNHDAMYWYRQDPGQGLRLIYYSQIVNDFQKGDIAEGYSVSREKKESFPLTVTSAQKNPTAFYLCASTWGQGSRTEAFFGQGTRLTVV.

This clone was seen a few times. The chain links TRBV7-8 to TRBJ2-1; 7 bases are shared with TRBD2. J lost 7 bases, V lost 1 base, and 13 bases had no gene match. Germline V gene data show CDR1 as SGHVS and CDR2 as FQNEAQ. The CDR3 is 17 residues long. The CDR3 region is CASSLVGWRAGGNEQFF. The CDR3 DNA follows: TGTGCCAGCAGCTTAGTCGGGTGGCGGGCCGGGGGGAATGAGCAGTTCTTC.

The V call is TRBV2, the J call TRBJ2-3, with 9 positions matching TRBD2. Germline CDR1 SNHLY, CDR2 FYNNEI. J was trimmed by 4 bases and V by 1 base; bases with no gene match: 3. The CDR3 sequence is 15 residues long. DNA for the CDR3: TGTGCCAGCAGTGAAGTGACTAGCGGTTCAGATACGCAGTATTTT. Translated: CASSEVTSGSDTQYF.

The chain is built from TRBV19 and TRBJ2-6; the match to TRBD1 covers 7 bases. V was pared by 4 bases and J by 2 bases, with 2 bases of the junction left unmatched. Germline lookup yields CDR1 LNHDA and CDR2 SQIVND (reference sequence). The CDR3 length is 15 residues. CDR3 amino acids: CASSTDRAGANVLTF. The CDR3 DNA follows: TGTGCCAGTAGTACTGACAGGGCTGGGGCCAACGTCCTGACTTTC.

The V gene is TRBV7-9, the J gene TRBJ2-5; 11 nucleotides line up with TRBD2. Germline loops: CDR1 SEHNR, CDR2 FQNEAQ (reference sequence). With 2 bases clipped from V and 1 base from J, the junction kept 6 bases outside the gene matches. The CDR3 has 17 amino acids. The CDR3 protein is CASSLKASGRTQETQYF. The CDR3 coding sequence is TGTGCCAGCAGCTTAAAGGCTAGCGGGAGGACCCAAGAGACCCAGTACTTC.

This chain uses TRBV23-1 with TRBJ1-2, with a weak D call TRBD1 (5 bases). TRBV23-1 belongs to the ORF category, with a function that is uncertain. The V end was cut by 2 bases, the J end by 4 bases, with 17 bases between. The CDR3 is 16 residues long. CDR3 DNA: TGCGCCAGCAGTCAACCAGGGCACGAACAGCCCTATGGCTACACCTTC. This gives the protein CASSQPGHEQPYGYTF.